This TCR beta chain was recovered during a study of T cell repertoires in cytomegalovirus infection. A note on this clonotype: Its target is unknown.

TCRdb redid the calling of the reads with MiXCR, one entry per CDR3 protein. The table includes some 38,000 distinct CDR3 sequences, less than 60% detected once. Study results and caveats: In two of eight donors, the top clonotype was HLA-C-restricted CMV-specific. There were carriers of CMV plus the relevant HLA, and cumulative public TCR beta family frequency identified them.

The sequence was obtained from a human donor in good health (CMV status not recorded). Some clones in this sample may be carry-over from other donors' samples. The sample in question was CD8+ T cells from cultured PBMCs, obtained from culture after CMV antigen stimulation.

The CDR3 DNA reads TGTGCCAGCACCTCCCTTAGACTAGCGGGCACAGATACGCAGTATTTT. It specifies CASTSLRLAGTDTQYF. V and J are TRBV2 and TRBJ2-3, with TRBD2 identical over 9 bases. The V and J ends lost 7 bases and 1 base, in that order; junction bases with no gene match: 9. The CDR3 sequence is 16 residues long. CDR1 is SNHLY, CDR2 FYNNEI, per germline.